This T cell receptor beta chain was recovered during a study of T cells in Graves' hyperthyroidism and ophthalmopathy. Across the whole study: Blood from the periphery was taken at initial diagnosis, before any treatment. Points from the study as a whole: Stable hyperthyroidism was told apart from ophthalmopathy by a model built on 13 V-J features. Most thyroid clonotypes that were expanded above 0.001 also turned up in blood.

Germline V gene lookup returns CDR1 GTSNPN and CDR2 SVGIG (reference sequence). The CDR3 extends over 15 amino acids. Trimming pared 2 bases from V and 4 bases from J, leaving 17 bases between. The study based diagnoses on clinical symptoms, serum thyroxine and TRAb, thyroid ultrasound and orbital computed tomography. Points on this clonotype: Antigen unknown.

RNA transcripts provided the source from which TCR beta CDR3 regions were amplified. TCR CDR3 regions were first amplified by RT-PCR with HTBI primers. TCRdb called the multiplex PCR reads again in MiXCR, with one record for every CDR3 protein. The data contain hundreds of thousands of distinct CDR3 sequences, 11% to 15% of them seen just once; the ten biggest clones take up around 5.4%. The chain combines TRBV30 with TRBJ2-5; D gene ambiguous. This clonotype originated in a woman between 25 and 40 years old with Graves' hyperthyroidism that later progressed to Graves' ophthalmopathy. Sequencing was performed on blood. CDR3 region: CAWSFRTSPSETQYF. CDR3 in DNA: TGTGCCTGGAGTTTCCGAACCAGCCCCTCAGAGACCCAGTACTTC.